These 8 T cell receptor beta chains share one sample of origin, sequenced in a study of HIV-infected patients and healthy controls. One entry per CDR3 protein, called by TCRdb with MiXCR from the 5' RACE reads. The sample lists about 67,000 distinct CDR3 sequences; roughly a sixth were seen once. The sequencing sample was made of CD4+ T cells from blood. All receptors derive from a human donor in good health.

This clonotype was observed a few times. V is TRBV13 and J is TRBJ1-2; D unclear. CDR1 PRHDT and CDR2 FYEKMQ come from the germline V gene (reference sequence). With 2 bases removed from V and 2 bases from J, the gap between germline ends came to 15 bases. The CDR3 runs to 16 residues. As DNA, the CDR3 is TGTGCCAGCAGCTTAAGAAAAAAGACGGTAAACTATGGCTACACCTTC. As protein: CASSLRKKTVNYGYTF.

This clonotype has at least ten counts. The gene calls are TRBV12-3 or TRBV12-4 and TRBJ1-1; D call uncertain. With 5 bases removed from V and 7 bases from J, the gap between germline ends came to 11 bases. The CDR3 length is 12 residues. CDR3 DNA: TGTGCCAGCAGTAGCGGACGGGGTGAAGCTTTCTTT. Translation gives CASSSGRGEAFF.

The chain employs TRBV6-6 and TRBJ2-1; D tentatively reads TRBD1 or TRBD2 (5 bases each). The CDR3 spans 15 residues. Germline lookup yields CDR1 MNHNY and CDR2 SVGAGI (reference sequence). Deletions cut 6 bases from V and 3 bases from J, with 15 bases between. The CDR3 reads CASRYGDLLYNEQFF. DNA of the CDR3: TGTGCCAGCAGGTACGGGGACCTCCTCTACAATGAGCAGTTCTTC.

This clonotype was counted only a few times. The chain joins TRBV11-2 to TRBJ2-2; D not resolved. V lost 8 bases and J 6 bases, leaving 13 bases between the germline ends. The CDR3 length is 13 residues. CDR1 is SGHAT, CDR2 FQNNGV, per germline. The CDR3 region is CASLTDRSGELFF. The CDR3 nucleotides read TGTGCCAGCCTCACTGACCGCTCCGGGGAGCTGTTTTTT.

This clonotype was observed a handful of times. The J gene is TRBJ2-1, the V gene TRBV5-1, with 10 bases matching TRBD2. This CDR3 contains 17 residues. V shed 1 base and J 6 bases; nucleotides not matched to a gene: 10. CDR1 is SGHRS, CDR2 YFSETQ, per germline. The CDR3 spells CASSLISSGSGGNEQFF. The CDR3 DNA reads TGCGCCAGCAGCTTGATCTCTAGCGGGAGCGGAGGCAATGAGCAGTTCTTC.

This clonotype was detected a few times. This chain uses TRBV29-1 with TRBJ2-2; D is unclear. CDR1 SQVTM and CDR2 ANQGSEA come from the germline V gene. This CDR3 is built from 14 residues. V lost 6 bases to trimming and J lost 1 base, with 12 bases between them. CDR3 coding DNA: TGCAGCGTCGGAGTGTCGGTGAACACCGGGGAGCTGTTTTTT. Translation: CSVGVSVNTGELFF.

This rearrangement joins TRBV3-1 to TRBJ1-1; a possible D gene is TRBD1 (6 bases). CDR3 size: 15 residues. Trimming shortened V by 1 base and J by 4 bases, and 13 bases separated the two germline ends. Per germline, CDR1 LGHDT and CDR2 YNNKEL (reference sequence). CDR3 in amino acids: CASSQGQAGGTEAFF. The CDR3 coding sequence is TGTGCCAGCAGCCAAGGACAGGCCGGGGGCACTGAAGCTTTCTTT.

This clonotype was counted between two and nine times. The rearrangement links TRBV4-1 to TRBJ2-7, with 10 bases matching TRBD2. From germline, CDR1 is MGHRA and CDR2 YSYEKL. This CDR3 spans 14 amino acids. J was trimmed by 5 bases and V by 4 bases; bases with no gene match: 5. CDR3 sequence reads: CASSRQREGNEQYF. CDR3 DNA: TGCGCCAGCAGCCGCCAGCGGGAGGGGAACGAGCAGTACTTC.